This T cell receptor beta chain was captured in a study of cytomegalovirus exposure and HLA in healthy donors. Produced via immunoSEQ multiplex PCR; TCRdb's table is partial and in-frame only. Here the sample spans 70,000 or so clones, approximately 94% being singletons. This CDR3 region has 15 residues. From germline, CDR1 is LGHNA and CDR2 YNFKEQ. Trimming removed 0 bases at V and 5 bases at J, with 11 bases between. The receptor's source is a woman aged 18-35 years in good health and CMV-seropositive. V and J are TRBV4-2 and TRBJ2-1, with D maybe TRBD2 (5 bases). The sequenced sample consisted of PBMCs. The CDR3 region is CASSQDGSGNNEQFF. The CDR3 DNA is TGTGCCAGCAGCCAAGATGGGAGTGGGAACAATGAGCAGTTCTTC.